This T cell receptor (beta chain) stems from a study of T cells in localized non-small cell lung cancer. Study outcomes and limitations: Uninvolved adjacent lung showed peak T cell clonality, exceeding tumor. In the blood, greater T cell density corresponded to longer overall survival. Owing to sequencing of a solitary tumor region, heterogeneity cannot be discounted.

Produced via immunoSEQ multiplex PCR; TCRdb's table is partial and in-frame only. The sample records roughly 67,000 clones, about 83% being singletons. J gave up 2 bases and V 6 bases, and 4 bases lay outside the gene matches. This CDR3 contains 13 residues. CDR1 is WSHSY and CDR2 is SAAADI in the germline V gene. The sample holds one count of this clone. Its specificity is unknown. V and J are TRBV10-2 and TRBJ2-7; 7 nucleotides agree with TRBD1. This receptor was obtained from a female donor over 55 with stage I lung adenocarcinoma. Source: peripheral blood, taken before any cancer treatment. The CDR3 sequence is CASRVDRAYEQYF. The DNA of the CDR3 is TGCGCCAGCAGGGTCGACAGGGCCTACGAGCAGTACTTC.